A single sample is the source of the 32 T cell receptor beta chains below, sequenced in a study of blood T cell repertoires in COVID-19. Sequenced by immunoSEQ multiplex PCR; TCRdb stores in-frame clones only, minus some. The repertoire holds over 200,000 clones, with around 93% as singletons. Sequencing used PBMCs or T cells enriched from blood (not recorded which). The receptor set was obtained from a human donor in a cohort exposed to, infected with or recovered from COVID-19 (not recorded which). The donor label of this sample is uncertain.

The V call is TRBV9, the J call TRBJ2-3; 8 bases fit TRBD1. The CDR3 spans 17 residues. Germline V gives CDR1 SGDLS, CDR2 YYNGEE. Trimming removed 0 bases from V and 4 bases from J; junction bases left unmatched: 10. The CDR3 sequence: CASSVATRRQGPDTQYF. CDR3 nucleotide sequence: TGTGCCAGCAGCGTAGCTACGAGGAGACAGGGGCCAGATACGCAGTATTTT.

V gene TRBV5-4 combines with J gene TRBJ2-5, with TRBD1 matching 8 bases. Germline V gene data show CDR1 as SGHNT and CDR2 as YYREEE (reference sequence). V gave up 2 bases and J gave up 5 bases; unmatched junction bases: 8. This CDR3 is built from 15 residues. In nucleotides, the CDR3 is TGTGCCAGCAGCTTTGCCGGGACAGGTGGGGAGACCCAGTACTTC. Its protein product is CASSFAGTGGETQYF.

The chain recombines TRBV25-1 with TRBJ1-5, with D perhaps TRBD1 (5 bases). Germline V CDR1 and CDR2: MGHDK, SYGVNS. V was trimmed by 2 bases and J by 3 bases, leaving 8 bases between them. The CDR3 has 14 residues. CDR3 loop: CASSEPGDNQPQHF. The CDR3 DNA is TGTGCCAGCAGTGAACCGGGGGACAATCAGCCCCAGCATTTT.

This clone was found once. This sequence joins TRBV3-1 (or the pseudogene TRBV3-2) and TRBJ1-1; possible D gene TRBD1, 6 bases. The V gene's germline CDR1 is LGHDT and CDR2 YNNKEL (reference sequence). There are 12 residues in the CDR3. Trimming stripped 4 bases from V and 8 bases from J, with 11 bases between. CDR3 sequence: CASSPGGREAFF. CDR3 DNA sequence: TGTGCCAGCAGCCCGGGGGGCCGGGAAGCTTTCTTT.

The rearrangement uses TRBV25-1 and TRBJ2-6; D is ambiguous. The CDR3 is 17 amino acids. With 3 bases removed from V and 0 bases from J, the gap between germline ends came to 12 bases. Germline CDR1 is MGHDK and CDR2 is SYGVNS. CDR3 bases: TGTGCCAGCAGTGACGAGAGTTCGATCTCTGGGGCCAACGTCCTGACTTTC. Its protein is CASSDESSISGANVLTF.

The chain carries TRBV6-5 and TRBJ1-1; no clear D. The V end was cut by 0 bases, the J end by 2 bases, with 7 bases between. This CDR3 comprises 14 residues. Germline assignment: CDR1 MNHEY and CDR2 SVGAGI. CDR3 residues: CASSYSEGNTEAFF. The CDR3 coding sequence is TGTGCCAGCAGTTACTCGGAGGGTAACACTGAAGCTTTCTTT.

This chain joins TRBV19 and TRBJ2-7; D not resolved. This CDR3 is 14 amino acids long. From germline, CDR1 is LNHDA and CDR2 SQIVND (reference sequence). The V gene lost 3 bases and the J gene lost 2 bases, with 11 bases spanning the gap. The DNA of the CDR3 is TGTGCCAGTAGTATTGGGCACATAGCCTACGAGCAGTACTTC. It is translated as CASSIGHIAYEQYF.

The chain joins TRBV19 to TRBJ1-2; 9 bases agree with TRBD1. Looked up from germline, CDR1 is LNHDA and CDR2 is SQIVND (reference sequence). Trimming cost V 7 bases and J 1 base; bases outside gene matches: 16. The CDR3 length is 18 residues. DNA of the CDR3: TGTGCCAGTAACCATTTGCTCCCGCGGACAGGGGTTAACTATGGCTACACCTTC. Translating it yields CASNHLLPRTGVNYGYTF.

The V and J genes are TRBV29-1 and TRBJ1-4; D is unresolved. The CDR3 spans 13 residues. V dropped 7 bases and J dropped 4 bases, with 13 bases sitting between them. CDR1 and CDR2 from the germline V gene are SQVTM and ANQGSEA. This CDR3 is CSAPSASNEKLFF. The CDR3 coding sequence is TGCAGCGCCCCAAGCGCTAGTAATGAAAAACTGTTTTTT.

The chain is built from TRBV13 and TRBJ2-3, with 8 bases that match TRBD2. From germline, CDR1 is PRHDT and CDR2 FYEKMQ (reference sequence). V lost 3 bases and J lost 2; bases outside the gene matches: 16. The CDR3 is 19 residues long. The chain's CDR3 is CASSLGSGSGAQITDTQYF. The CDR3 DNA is TGTGCCAGCAGCTTGGGATCGGGTAGCGGGGCCCAGATCACAGATACGCAGTATTTT.

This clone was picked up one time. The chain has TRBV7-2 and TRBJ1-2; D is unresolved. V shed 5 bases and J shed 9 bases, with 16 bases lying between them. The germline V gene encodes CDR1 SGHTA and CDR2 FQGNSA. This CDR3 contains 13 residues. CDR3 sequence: CASSQRPEGRYTF. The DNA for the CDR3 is TGTGCCAGCAGCCAACGGCCGGAGGGTCGCTACACCTTC.

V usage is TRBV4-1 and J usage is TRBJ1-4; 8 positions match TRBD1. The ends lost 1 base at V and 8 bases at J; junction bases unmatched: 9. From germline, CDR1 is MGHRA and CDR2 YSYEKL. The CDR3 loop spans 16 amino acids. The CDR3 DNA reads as TGCGCCAGCAGCCAAGGGGGCAGGGGGCGAGGGGAAAAACTGTTTTTT. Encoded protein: CASSQGGRGRGEKLFF.

CDR3 sequence reads: CASSQRGTGSYGYTF. CDR3 DNA sequence: TGTGCCAGCAGTCAACGAGGGACAGGGAGCTATGGCTACACCTTC. The chain joins TRBV6-6 to TRBJ1-2, with TRBD1 matching 9 bases. J gave up 4 bases and V 5 bases, and 8 bases lay outside the gene matches. Germline V gene data show CDR1 as MNHNY and CDR2 as SVGAGI (reference sequence). The CDR3 covers 15 residues.

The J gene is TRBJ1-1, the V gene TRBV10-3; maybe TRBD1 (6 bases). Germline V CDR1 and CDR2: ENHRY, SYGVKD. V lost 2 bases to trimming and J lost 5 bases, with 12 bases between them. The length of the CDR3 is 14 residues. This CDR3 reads CAISETGRGTEAFF. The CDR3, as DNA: TGTGCCATCAGTGAGACAGGGCGAGGAACTGAAGCTTTCTTT.

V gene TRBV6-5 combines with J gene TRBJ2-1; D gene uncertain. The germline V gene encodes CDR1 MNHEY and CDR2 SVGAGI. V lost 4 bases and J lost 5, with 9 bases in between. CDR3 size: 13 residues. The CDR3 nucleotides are TGTGCCAGCAGTTTAGTCATAGACAATGAGCAGTTCTTC. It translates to CASSLVIDNEQFF.

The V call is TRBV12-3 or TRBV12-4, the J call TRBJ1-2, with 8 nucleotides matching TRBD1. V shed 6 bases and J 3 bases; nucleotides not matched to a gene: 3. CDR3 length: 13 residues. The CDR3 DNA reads TGTGCCAGCAGGTCGACAGGGGACTATGGCTACACCTTC. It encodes CASRSTGDYGYTF.

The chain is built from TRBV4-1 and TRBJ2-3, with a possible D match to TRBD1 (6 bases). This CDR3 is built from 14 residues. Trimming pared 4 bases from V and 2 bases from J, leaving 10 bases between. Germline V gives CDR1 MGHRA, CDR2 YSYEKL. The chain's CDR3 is CASSLRQDTDTQYF. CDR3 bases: TGCGCCAGCAGCCTCAGACAGGACACAGATACGCAGTATTTT.

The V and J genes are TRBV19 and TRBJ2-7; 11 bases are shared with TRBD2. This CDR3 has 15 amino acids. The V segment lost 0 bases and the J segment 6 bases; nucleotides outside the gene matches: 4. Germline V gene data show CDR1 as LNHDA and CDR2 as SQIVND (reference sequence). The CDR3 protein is CASSIDLTSGAEQYF. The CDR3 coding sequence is TGTGCCAGTAGTATAGATTTGACTAGCGGGGCCGAGCAGTACTTC.

The CDR3 is CASSLGTSGELFF. CDR3 coding DNA: TGTGCCAGCAGCTTGGGGACATCCGGGGAGCTGTTTTTT. V and J are TRBV11-1 and TRBJ2-2, with a weak D call TRBD1 (6 bases). Trimming took off 3 bases at V and 6 bases at J, with 8 bases between the two ends. The CDR3 is 13 amino acids. Germline CDR1 and CDR2: SGHAT and FQDESV (reference sequence). Full variable domain (missing parts from reference TRBV11-1 and TRBJ2-2): EAEVAQSPRYKITEKSQAVAFWCDPISGHATLYWYRQILGQGPELLVQFQDESVVDDSQLPKDRFSAERLKGVDSTLKIQPAELGDSAMYLCASSLGTSGELFFGEGSRLTVL.

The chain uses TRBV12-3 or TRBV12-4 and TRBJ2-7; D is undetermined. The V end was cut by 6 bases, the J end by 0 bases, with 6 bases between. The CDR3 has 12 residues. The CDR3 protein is CASRQSSYEQYF. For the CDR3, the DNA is TGTGCCAGCAGACAAAGCTCCTACGAGCAGTACTTC.

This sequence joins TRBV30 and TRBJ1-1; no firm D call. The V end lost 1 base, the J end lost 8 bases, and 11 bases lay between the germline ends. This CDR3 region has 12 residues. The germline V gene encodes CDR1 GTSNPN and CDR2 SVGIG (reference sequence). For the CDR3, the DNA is TGTGCCTGGAGTGAAGGTTCAGGCGAAGCTTTCTTT. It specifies CAWSEGSGEAFF.

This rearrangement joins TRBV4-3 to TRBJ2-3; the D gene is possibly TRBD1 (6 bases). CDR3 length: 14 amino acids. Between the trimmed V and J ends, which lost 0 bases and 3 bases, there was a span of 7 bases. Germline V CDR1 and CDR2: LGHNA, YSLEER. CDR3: CASSQEGGTDTQYF. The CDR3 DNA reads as TGCGCCAGCAGCCAAGAAGGGGGAACAGATACGCAGTATTTT.

As DNA, the CDR3 is TGTGCCAGCCTCGACAGGGTTTCTACCGGGGAGCTGTTTTTT. Its translation: CASLDRVSTGELFF. The chain links TRBV2 to TRBJ2-2; the match to TRBD1 covers 7 bases. This CDR3 is built from 14 residues. V dropped 8 bases and J dropped 5; count of bases not matched to a gene: 8. Germline CDR1 is SNHLY and CDR2 is FYNNEI.

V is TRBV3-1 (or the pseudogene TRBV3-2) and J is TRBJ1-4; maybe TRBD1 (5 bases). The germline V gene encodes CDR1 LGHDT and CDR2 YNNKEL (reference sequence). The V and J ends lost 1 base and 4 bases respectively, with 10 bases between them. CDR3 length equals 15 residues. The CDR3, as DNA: TGTGCCAGCAGCCAAGTAGACAGCCTTAATGAAAAACTGTTTTTT. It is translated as CASSQVDSLNEKLFF.

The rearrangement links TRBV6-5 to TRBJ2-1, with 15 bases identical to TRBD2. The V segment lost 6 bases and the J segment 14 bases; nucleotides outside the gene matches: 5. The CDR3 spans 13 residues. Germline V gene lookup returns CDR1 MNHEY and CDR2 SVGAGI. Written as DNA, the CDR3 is TGTGCCAGCAGCGGACTAGCGGGGGGGCCTGAGTTCTTC. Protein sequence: CASSGLAGGPEFF.

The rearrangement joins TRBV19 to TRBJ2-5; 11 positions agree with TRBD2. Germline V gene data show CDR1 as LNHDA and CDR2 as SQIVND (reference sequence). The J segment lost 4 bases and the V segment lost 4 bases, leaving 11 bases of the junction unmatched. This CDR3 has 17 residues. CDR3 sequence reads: CASSKSSGLAVGETQYF. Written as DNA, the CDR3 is TGTGCCAGTAGTAAGTCGTCGGGACTAGCGGTCGGAGAGACCCAGTACTTC.

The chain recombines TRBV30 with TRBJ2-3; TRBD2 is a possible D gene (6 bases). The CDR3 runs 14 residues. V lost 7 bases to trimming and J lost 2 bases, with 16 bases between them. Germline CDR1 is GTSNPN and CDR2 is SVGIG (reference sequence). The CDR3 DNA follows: TGTGCCTCAGCGCCGGCGGGGCCCACAGATACGCAGTATTTT. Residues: CASAPAGPTDTQYF. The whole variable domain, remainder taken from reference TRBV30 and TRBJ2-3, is SQTIHQWPATLVQPVGSPLSLECTVEGTSNPNLYWYRQAAGRGLQLLFYSVGIGQISSEVPQNLSASRPQDRQFILSSKKLLLSDSGFYLCASAPAGPTDTQYFGPGTRLTVL.

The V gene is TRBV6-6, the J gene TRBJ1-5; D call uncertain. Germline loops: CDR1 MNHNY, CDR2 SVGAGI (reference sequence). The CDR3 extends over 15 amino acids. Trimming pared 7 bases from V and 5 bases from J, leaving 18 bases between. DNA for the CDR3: TGTGCCAGCACAATAGTGCGGGGAGGTGATCAGCCCCAGCATTTT. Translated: CASTIVRGGDQPQHF.

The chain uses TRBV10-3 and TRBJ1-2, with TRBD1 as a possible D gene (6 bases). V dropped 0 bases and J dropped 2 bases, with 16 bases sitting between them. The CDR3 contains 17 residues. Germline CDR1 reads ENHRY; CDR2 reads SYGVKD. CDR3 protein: CAISESGNGDTNYGYTF. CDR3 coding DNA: TGTGCCATCAGTGAGTCGGGTAATGGGGACACCAACTATGGCTACACCTTC.

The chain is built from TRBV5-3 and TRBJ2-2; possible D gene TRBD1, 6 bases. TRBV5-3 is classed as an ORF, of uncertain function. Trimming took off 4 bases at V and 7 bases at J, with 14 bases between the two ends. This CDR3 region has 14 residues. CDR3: CARSPWGPHGELFF. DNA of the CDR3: TGTGCCAGAAGCCCATGGGGGCCCCACGGGGAGCTGTTTTTT.

The CDR3 DNA is TGTGCCACTAATCCGCCGGGGGGAAACACCGGGGAGCTGTTTTTT. This translates into CATNPPGGNTGELFF. The chain employs TRBV30 and TRBJ2-2; TRBD2 agrees at 7 bases. The CDR3 length is 15 residues. Germline loops: CDR1 GTSNPN, CDR2 SVGIG (reference sequence). J gave up 2 bases and V 8 bases, and 11 bases lay outside the gene matches.

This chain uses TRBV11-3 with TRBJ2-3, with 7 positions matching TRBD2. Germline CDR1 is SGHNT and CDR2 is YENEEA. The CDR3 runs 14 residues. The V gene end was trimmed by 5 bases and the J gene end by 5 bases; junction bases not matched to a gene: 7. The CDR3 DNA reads TGTGCCAGCAGCCTAAGCGGGGAAGGAGATACGCAGTATTTT. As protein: CASSLSGEGDTQYF.